These T cell receptor beta chains were read from a single sample in a study of vaccination and CD4 T cells after COVID-19. The antigens of these receptors remain unknown. TCRdb reprocessed the PCR reads with MiXCR, giving one entry per CDR3 protein. There are 9,500 to 15,000 distinct CDR3 sequences in the sample; 61% occur only once, and roughly 10% lies in the top ten. The sample comprised CD4+ T cells from blood, cultured in vitro. These receptors all come from a human donor who had recovered from COVID-19. Both conserved end residues are part of each CDR3. D genes are given only for firm matches. Clone size is shown for a subset of rows, as once, few, many or a class of expanded clone.

j_call: TRBJ1-1
clone_size: -
v_call: TRBV5-5
d_call: -
cdr3_nt: TGTGCCAGCAGCTTTAGTCCGAACACTGAAGCTTTCTTT
cdr3_aa: CASSFSPNTEAFF

j_call: TRBJ1-2
clone_size: -
v_call: TRBV2
d_call: TRBD1
cdr3_nt: TGTGCCAGCAGCCCTGACAGGGGGCGTGGCTACACCTTC
cdr3_aa: CASSPDRGRGYTF

j_call: TRBJ2-7
clone_size: -
v_call: TRBV19
d_call: TRBD1
cdr3_nt: TGTGCCACCACCGAACCAGGCAGGGGGCGCTACGAGCAGTACTTC
cdr3_aa: CATTEPGRGRYEQYF

j_call: TRBJ1-1
clone_size: -
v_call: TRBV11-1
d_call: -
cdr3_nt: TGTGCCAGCAGCTTGTGGTTCGGGATAAAACCCTACACTGAAGCTTTCTTT
cdr3_aa: CASSLWFGIKPYTEAFF

j_call: TRBJ1-1
clone_size: medium-sized
v_call: TRBV4-1
d_call: TRBD1
cdr3_nt: TGCGCCAGCAGCCAAGATCGGACAGGGCGGAGCACTGAAGCTTTCTTT
cdr3_aa: CASSQDRTGRSTEAFF

j_call: TRBJ2-5
clone_size: -
v_call: TRBV29-1
d_call: -
cdr3_nt: TGCAGCGGCTACGGGGCCGAAGAGACCCAGTACTTC
cdr3_aa: CSGYGAEETQYF

j_call: TRBJ1-6
clone_size: -
v_call: TRBV5-1
d_call: -
cdr3_nt: TGCGCCAGCAGCCCACCCGGAGGGGGAGGCAATTCACCCCTCCACTTT
cdr3_aa: CASSPPGGGGNSPLHF

j_call: TRBJ1-5
clone_size: -
v_call: TRBV28
d_call: -
cdr3_nt: TGTGCCAGCAGTCCCTCGTCCATTTCGAGCAATCAGCCCCAGCATTTT
cdr3_aa: CASSPSSISSNQPQHF

j_call: TRBJ2-7
clone_size: few
v_call: TRBV29-1
d_call: -
cdr3_nt: TGCAGCGTTGTCGCGACAAGTTACGAGCAGTACTTC
cdr3_aa: CSVVATSYEQYF

j_call: TRBJ2-2
clone_size: -
v_call: TRBV9
d_call: -
cdr3_nt: TGTGCCAGCAGCTCCCGAGTCGAGGGCAGGGAGCTGTTTTTT
cdr3_aa: CASSSRVEGRELFF

j_call: TRBJ1-2
clone_size: -
v_call: TRBV12-3/TRBV12-4
d_call: TRBD1
cdr3_nt: TGTGCCAGCAGTTTGTTCGGGACAGCCTCCTATGGCTACACCTTC
cdr3_aa: CASSLFGTASYGYTF

j_call: TRBJ2-3
clone_size: few
v_call: TRBV24-1
d_call: -
cdr3_nt: TGTGCCACCAGTGACTTAAGGGGGGCTGGAGATACGCAGTATTTT
cdr3_aa: CATSDLRGAGDTQYF

j_call: TRBJ2-5
clone_size: -
v_call: TRBV2
d_call: -
cdr3_nt: TGTGCCAGCAGCGGCAGGAGCGCTCTAGAGACCCAGTACTTC
cdr3_aa: CASSGRSALETQYF

j_call: TRBJ1-1
clone_size: -
v_call: TRBV20-1
d_call: -
cdr3_nt: TGCAGTGCTCATAATAGGAGCCTTTGGAACACTGAAGCTTTCTTT
cdr3_aa: CSAHNRSLWNTEAFF

j_call: TRBJ2-1
clone_size: -
v_call: TRBV19
d_call: -
cdr3_nt: TGTGCCAGTAGTAATGGCAGGGTGTGGAATGAGCAGTTCTTC
cdr3_aa: CASSNGRVWNEQFF

j_call: TRBJ1-2
clone_size: -
v_call: TRBV12-5
d_call: -
cdr3_nt: TGTGCTAGTGGTTTGACAGCCGCAACACGGACCTATGGCTACACCTTC
cdr3_aa: CASGLTAATRTYGYTF

j_call: TRBJ1-4
clone_size: once
v_call: TRBV5-1
d_call: -
cdr3_nt: TGCGCCAGCAGCTTGGCAGGCAGGGAAATGGAAAAACTGTTTTTT
cdr3_aa: CASSLAGREMEKLFF

j_call: TRBJ1-6
clone_size: -
v_call: TRBV19
d_call: TRBD1
cdr3_nt: TGTGCCAGTAGTATCGCGCCCCCACAGGGGAATTCACCCCTCCACTTT
cdr3_aa: CASSIAPPQGNSPLHF

j_call: TRBJ2-2
clone_size: -
v_call: TRBV28
d_call: -
cdr3_nt: TGTGCCAGCCGAAGTGAGGGGGGGCTGAACACCGGGGAGCTGTTTTTT
cdr3_aa: CASRSEGGLNTGELFF

j_call: TRBJ1-2
clone_size: few
v_call: TRBV6-1
d_call: -
cdr3_nt: TGTGCCAGCAGTGTCCGGGGGGGGGCAACGGTGAGGGGCTACACCTTC
cdr3_aa: CASSVRGGATVRGYTF

j_call: TRBJ1-3
clone_size: -
v_call: TRBV7-9
d_call: -
cdr3_nt: TGTGCCAGCAGTTCAGACCGGGCCTCTGGAAACACCATATATTTT
cdr3_aa: CASSSDRASGNTIYF

j_call: TRBJ2-5
clone_size: -
v_call: TRBV7-6
d_call: TRBD1
cdr3_nt: TGTGCCAGCAGCTTAACGGACAGGGGAGAGGGCCAAGAGACCCAGTACTTC
cdr3_aa: CASSLTDRGEGQETQYF

j_call: TRBJ1-5
clone_size: -
v_call: TRBV5-8
d_call: -
cdr3_nt: TGTGCCAGCAGCCAAAGGGCAGGGAATCAGCCCCAGCATTTT
cdr3_aa: CASSQRAGNQPQHF

j_call: TRBJ1-1
clone_size: -
v_call: TRBV28
d_call: -
cdr3_nt: TGTGCCAGCAGCCTTACCCCCCCGGGTGAAGCTTTCTTT
cdr3_aa: CASSLTPPGEAFF

j_call: TRBJ1-6
clone_size: large
v_call: TRBV14
d_call: -
cdr3_nt: TGTGCCAGCAGCCGACAGGACTTCGGACCCCTCCACTTT
cdr3_aa: CASSRQDFGPLHF

j_call: TRBJ1-5
clone_size: -
v_call: TRBV4-2
d_call: TRBD1
cdr3_nt: TGTGCCAGCAGCCAAGGACAGGGGAATAGCAATCAGCCCCAGCATTTT
cdr3_aa: CASSQGQGNSNQPQHF

j_call: TRBJ2-2
clone_size: -
v_call: TRBV5-1
d_call: -
cdr3_nt: TGCGCCAGCAGCTTACTCAGGGCCACGGACACCGGGGAGCTGTTTTTT
cdr3_aa: CASSLLRATDTGELFF

j_call: TRBJ1-2
clone_size: -
v_call: TRBV28
d_call: TRBD1
cdr3_nt: TGTGCCAGCAGTTGGGCCGACAGGGCTTATGGCTACACCTTC
cdr3_aa: CASSWADRAYGYTF

j_call: TRBJ2-5
clone_size: -
v_call: TRBV19
d_call: TRBD2
cdr3_nt: TGTGCCAGTAGTAGAGCGGGAGGAGAGACCCAGTACTTC
cdr3_aa: CASSRAGGETQYF

j_call: TRBJ2-7
clone_size: few
v_call: TRBV20-1
d_call: TRBD1
cdr3_nt: TGCAGTGCTCCCAGGGGGCAGGGAAGCGAGCAGTACTTC
cdr3_aa: CSAPRGQGSEQYF

j_call: TRBJ1-1
clone_size: -
v_call: TRBV20-1
d_call: TRBD1
cdr3_nt: TGCAGTGGAAGACGACAGGGGCTCACTGAAGCTTTCTTT
cdr3_aa: CSGRRQGLTEAFF

j_call: TRBJ1-2
clone_size: -
v_call: TRBV7-2
d_call: TRBD1
cdr3_nt: TGTGCCAGCAGCATCGGGACAGGGGTTAACTATGGCTACACCTTC
cdr3_aa: CASSIGTGVNYGYTF